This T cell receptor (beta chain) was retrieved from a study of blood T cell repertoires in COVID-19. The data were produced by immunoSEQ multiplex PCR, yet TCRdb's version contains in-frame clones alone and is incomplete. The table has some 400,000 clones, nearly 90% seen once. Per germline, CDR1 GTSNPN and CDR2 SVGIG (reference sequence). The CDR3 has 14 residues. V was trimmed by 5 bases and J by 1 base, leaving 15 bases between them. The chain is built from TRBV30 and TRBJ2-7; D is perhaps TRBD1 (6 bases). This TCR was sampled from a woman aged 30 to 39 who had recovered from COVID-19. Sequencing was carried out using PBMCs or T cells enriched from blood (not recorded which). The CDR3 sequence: CAWRDTLLSYEQYF. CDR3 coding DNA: TGTGCCTGGCGGGACACGCTGCTTTCCTACGAGCAGTACTTC.